The clone carrying this TCR beta chain was detected only once. This entry belongs to a study of blood T cell repertoires in COVID-19. Authors' processing steps: Estimation of nucleated cell counts was performed using reference gene primer amplification. Clones were sequenced by immunoSEQ multiplex PCR, and TCRdb holds only the in-frame ones, with some missing. V, J and clone size reflect that table, while D and trimming were determined from the DNA. Of under 55,000 clones in the sample, under 95% were seen once. The sequencing sample was made of peripheral blood. The sequence came from a human donor in a cohort sampled during active COVID-19.

In DNA, the CDR3 is TGTGCCAGCAGCTTCGCAATACTTGACAGGGTGAACACTGAAGCTTTCTTT. Amino acids: CASSFAILDRVNTEAFF. The J gene is TRBJ1-1, the V gene TRBV5-4, with 7 bases fitting TRBD1. The V and J ends lost 2 bases and 0 bases, in that order; junction bases with no gene match: 10. This CDR3 has 17 residues. The germline V gene encodes CDR1 SGHNT and CDR2 YYREEE (reference sequence).